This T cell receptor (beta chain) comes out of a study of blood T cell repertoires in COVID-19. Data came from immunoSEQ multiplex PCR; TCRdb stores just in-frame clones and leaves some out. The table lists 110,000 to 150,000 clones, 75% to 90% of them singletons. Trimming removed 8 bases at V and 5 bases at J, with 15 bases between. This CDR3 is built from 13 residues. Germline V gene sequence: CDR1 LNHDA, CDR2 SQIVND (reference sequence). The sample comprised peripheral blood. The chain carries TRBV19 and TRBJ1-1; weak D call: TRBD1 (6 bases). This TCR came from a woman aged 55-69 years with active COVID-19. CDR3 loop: CASAQGSETEAFF. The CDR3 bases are TGTGCCAGTGCCCAGGGGTCTGAAACTGAAGCTTTCTTT.